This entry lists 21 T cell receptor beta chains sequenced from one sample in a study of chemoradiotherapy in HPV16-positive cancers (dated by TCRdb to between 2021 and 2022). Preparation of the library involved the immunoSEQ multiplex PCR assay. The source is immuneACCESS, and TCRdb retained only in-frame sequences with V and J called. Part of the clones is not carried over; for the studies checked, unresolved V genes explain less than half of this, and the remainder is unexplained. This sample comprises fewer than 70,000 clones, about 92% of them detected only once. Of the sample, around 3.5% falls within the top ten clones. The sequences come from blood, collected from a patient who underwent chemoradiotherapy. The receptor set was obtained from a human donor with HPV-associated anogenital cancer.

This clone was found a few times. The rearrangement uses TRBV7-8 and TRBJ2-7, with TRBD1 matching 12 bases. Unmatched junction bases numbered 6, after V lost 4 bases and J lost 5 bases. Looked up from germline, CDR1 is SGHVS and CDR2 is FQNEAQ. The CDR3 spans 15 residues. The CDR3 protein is CASSSSGTGGNEQYF. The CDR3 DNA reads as TGTGCCAGCAGCTCTTCCGGGACAGGGGGCAACGAGCAGTACTTC.

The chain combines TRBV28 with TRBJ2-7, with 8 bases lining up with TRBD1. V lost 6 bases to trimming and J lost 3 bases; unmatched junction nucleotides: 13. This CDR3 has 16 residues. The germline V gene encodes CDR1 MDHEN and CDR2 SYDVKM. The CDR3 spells CASSSMVIQGVYEQYF. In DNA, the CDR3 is TGTGCCAGCAGCTCCATGGTGATACAGGGGGTCTACGAGCAGTACTTC.

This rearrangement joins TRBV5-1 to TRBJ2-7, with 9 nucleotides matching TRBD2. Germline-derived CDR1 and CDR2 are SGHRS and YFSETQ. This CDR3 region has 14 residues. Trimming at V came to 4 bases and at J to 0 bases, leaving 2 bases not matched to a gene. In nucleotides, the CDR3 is TGCGCCAGCAGCGCGGGGGGGGCCTCCTACGAGCAGTACTTC. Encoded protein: CASSAGGASYEQYF.

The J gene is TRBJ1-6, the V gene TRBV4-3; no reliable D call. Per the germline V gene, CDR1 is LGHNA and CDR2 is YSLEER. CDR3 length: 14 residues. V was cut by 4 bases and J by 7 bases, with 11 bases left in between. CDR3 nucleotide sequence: TGCGCCAGCAGCCCGGTCGCCCTGAATTCACCCCTCCACTTT. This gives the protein CASSPVALNSPLHF.

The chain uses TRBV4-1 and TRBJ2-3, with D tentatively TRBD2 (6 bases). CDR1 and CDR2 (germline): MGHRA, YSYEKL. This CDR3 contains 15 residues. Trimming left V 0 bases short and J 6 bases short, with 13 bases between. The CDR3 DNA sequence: TGCGCCAGCAGCCAAGATCCCCCAGGGAGGGATACGCAGTATTTT. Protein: CASSQDPPGRDTQYF.

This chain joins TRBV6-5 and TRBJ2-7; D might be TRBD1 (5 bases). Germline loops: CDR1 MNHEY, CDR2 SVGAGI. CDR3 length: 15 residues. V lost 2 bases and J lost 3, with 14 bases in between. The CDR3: CASSYPWGGSYEQYF. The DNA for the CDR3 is TGTGCCAGCAGTTACCCCTGGGGCGGTAGCTACGAGCAGTACTTC.

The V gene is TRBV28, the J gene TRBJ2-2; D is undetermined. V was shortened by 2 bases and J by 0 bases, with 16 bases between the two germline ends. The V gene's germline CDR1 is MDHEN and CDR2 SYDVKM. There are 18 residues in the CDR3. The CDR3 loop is CASSLSPAHSSNTGELFF. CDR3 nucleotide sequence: TGTGCCAGCAGTTTAAGCCCGGCGCACTCCTCGAACACCGGGGAGCTGTTTTTT. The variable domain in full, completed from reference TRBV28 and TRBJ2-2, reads DVKVTQSSRYLVKRTGEKVFLECVQDMDHENMFWYRQDPGLGLRLIYFSYDVKMKEKGDIPEGYSVSREKKERFSLILESASTNQTSMYLCASSLSPAHSSNTGELFFGEGSRLTVL.

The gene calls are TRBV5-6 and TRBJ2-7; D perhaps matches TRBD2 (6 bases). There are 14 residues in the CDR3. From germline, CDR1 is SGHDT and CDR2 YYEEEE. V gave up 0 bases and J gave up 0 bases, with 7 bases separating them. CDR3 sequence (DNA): TGTGCCAGCAGCTTGGAGGGAGGCTCCTACGAGCAGTACTTC. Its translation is CASSLEGGSYEQYF.

Here the CDR3 reads CASSLAGIDTQYF. In nucleotides, the CDR3 is TGTGCCAGCAGCTTAGCTGGCATAGATACGCAGTATTTT. V gene TRBV7-2 combines with J gene TRBJ2-3; D is uncertain. Germline CDR1 SGHTA, CDR2 FQGNSA. V dropped 0 bases and J dropped 5 bases, with 6 bases sitting between them. The CDR3 spans 13 residues.

The DNA for the CDR3 is TGTGCCAGCAGTTACAGGCGGGGGGCCTCAGCCTACGAGCAGTACTTC. It specifies CASSYRRGASAYEQYF. The chain couples TRBV6-5 to TRBJ2-7; 8 bases fit TRBD2. J gave up 2 bases and V 2 bases, and 8 bases lay outside the gene matches. This CDR3 is built from 16 residues. Per the germline V gene, CDR1 is MNHEY and CDR2 is SVGAGI.

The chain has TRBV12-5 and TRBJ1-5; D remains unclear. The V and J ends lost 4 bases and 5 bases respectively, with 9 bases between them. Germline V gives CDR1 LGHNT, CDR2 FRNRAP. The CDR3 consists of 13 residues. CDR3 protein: CASGSPEDQPQHF. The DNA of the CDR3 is TGTGCTAGTGGTTCGCCAGAGGATCAGCCCCAGCATTTT.

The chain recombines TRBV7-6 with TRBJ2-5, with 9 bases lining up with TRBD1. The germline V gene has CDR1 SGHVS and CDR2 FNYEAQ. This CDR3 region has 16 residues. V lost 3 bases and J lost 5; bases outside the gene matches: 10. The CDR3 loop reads CASSLRGTGSGETQYF. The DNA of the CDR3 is TGTGCCAGCAGCTTGCGTGGGACAGGGAGTGGGGAGACCCAGTACTTC.

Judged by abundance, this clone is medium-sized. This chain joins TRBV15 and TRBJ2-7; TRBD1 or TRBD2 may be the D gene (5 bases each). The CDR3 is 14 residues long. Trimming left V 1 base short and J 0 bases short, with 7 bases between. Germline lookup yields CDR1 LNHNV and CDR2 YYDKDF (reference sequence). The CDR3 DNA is TGTGCCACCAGCAGAGTGGGGGACTCCTACGAGCAGTACTTC. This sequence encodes CATSRVGDSYEQYF.

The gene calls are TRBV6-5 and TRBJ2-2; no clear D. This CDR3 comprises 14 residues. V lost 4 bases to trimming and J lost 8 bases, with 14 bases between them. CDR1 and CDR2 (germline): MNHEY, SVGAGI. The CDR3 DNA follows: TGTGCCAGCAGTTTGTCTCGCGGAAGGGGGGAGCTGTTTTTT. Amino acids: CASSLSRGRGELFF.

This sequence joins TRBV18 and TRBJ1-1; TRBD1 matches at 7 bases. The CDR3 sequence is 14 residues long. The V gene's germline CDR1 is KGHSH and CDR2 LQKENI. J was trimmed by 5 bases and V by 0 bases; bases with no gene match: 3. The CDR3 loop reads CASSPPGGVTEAFF. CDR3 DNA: TGTGCCAGCTCACCACCAGGGGGCGTGACTGAAGCTTTCTTT.

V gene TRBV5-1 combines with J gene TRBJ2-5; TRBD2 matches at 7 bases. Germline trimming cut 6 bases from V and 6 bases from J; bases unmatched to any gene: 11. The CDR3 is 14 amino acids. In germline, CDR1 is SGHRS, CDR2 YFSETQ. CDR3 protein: CASNPETGGQTQYF. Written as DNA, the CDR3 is TGCGCCAGCAACCCCGAAACGGGAGGACAGACCCAGTACTTC.

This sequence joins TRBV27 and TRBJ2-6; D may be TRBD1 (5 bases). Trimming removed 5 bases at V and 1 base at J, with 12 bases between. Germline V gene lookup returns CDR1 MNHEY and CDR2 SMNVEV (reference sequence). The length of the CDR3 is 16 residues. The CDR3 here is CASSLQALSGANVLTF. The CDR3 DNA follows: TGTGCCAGCAGTCTACAGGCCCTGTCTGGGGCCAACGTCCTGACTTTC.

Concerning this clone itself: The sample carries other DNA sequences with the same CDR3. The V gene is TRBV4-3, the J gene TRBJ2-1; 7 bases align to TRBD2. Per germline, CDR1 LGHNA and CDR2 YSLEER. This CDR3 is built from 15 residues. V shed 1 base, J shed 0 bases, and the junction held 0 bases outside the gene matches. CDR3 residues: CASSQGGSSYNEQFF. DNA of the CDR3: TGCGCCAGCAGCCAAGGCGGGAGCTCCTACAATGAGCAGTTCTTC.

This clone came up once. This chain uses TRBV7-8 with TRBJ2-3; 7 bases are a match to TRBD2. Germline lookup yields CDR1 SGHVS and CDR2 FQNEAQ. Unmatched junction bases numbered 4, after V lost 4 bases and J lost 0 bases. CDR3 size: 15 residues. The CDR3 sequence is CASSSSGTSTDTQYF. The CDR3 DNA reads TGTGCCAGCAGCTCCAGCGGGACTAGCACAGATACGCAGTATTTT.

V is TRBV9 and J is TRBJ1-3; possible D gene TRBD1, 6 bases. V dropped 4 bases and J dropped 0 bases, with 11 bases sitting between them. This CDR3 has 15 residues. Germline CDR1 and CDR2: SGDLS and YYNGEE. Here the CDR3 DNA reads TGTGCCAGCAGCCAACAGGGCTCCTCTGGAAACACCATATATTTT. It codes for CASSQQGSSGNTIYF. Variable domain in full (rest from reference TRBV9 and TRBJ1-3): DSGVTQTPKHLITATGQRVTLRCSPRSGDLSVYWYQQSLDQGLQFLIQYYNGEERAKGNILERFSAQQFPDLHSELNLSSLELGDSALYFCASSQQGSSGNTIYFGEGSWLTVV.

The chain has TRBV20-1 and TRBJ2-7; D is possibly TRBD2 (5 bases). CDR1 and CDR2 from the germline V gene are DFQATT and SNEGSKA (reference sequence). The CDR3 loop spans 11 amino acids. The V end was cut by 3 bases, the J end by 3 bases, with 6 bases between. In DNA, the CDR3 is TGCAGTGCTAGTCGGGGCTACGAGCAGTACTTC. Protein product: CSASRGYEQYF.